This TCR beta chain was identified during a study of OX40 agonist ivuxolimab in advanced cancers. The study, taken as a whole, reports: CD4+ T cells averaged fewer expanded clones than CD8+ T cells.

Clones were sequenced by immunoSEQ multiplex PCR, and TCRdb holds only the in-frame ones, with some missing. The table records tens of thousands of clones, 87% of them present only once. With baseline, cycle 4 day 1, and cycle 7 day 1 as timepoints, blood was sampled. Note on this clone: What it binds is unknown.

In germline, CDR1 is SNHLY, CDR2 FYNNEI. Trimming pared 5 bases from V and 9 bases from J, leaving 14 bases between. CDR3 length: 13 residues. This sample comprised CD4+ or CD8+ T cells sorted from blood, obtained in a trial of the OX40 agonist ivuxolimab. This chain links TRBV2 with TRBJ1-5, with D maybe TRBD1 (5 bases). The receptor's source is an adult with an advanced solid tumor such as melanoma, head and neck, liver or kidney cancer. This CDR3 reads CASSWEGKRPQHF. The CDR3 coding sequence is TGTGCCAGCAGTTGGGAGGGGAAGAGGCCCCAGCATTTT.